The 19 T cell receptor beta chains below all came from one sample that was sequenced in a study of blood T cell repertoires in COVID-19. Profiled with immunoSEQ multiplex PCR; TCRdb holds only in-frame clones, not every one. The repertoire holds 120,000 or so clones, with roughly 84% as singletons. The material sequenced was peripheral blood. Source of these receptors: a man aged 55-75 years with acute or convalescent COVID-19.

The chain uses TRBV7-9 and TRBJ1-3; D unresolved. Germline V gene data show CDR1 as SEHNR and CDR2 as FQNEAQ (reference sequence). The CDR3 contains 13 residues. Trimming took off 8 bases at V and 0 bases at J, with 8 bases between the two ends. The CDR3 protein is CASAGGSGNTIYF. CDR3 nucleotides: TGTGCCAGCGCCGGAGGCTCTGGAAACACCATATATTTT.

This chain connects TRBV4-1 to TRBJ2-5; 12 nucleotides line up with TRBD1. Germline values: CDR1 MGHRA, CDR2 YSYEKL. Trimming removed 4 bases from V and 5 bases from J; junction bases left unmatched: 8. This CDR3 is 16 amino acids long. The DNA for the CDR3 is TGCGCCAGCAGCCCCAGCGGGACAGGGGGCGAGGAGACCCAGTACTTC. Its translation is CASSPSGTGGEETQYF.

This rearrangement joins TRBV6-5 to TRBJ2-7; possibly TRBD1 for D (6 bases). The V and J ends lost 6 bases and 4 bases respectively, with 13 bases between them. The CDR3 length is 13 residues. Germline V gene lookup returns CDR1 MNHEY and CDR2 SVGAGI. CDR3 coding DNA: TGTGCCAGCAGGACAGGCCCCATGTACGAGCAGTACTTC. Translation gives CASRTGPMYEQYF.

V is TRBV10-3 and J is TRBJ2-1; D is possibly TRBD1 (7 bases). Germline CDR1 is ENHRY and CDR2 is SYGVKD. The CDR3 is made up of 14 amino acids. Trimming cost V 4 bases and J 5 bases, with 12 bases left between them. CDR3 coding DNA: TGTGCCATCAGTGGTCTCAGGGGGGACAATGAGCAGTTCTTC. Protein product: CAISGLRGDNEQFF.

This clone was found once. The genes are TRBV4-1 and TRBJ1-3; TRBD1 might be the D (5 bases). The CDR3 is 15 residues long. Trimming stripped 3 bases from V and 3 bases from J, with 12 bases between. Germline lookup yields CDR1 MGHRA and CDR2 YSYEKL. For the CDR3, the DNA is TGCGCCAGCAGCCAGGGGGGAGGTTTTGGAAACACCATATATTTT. Its translation is CASSQGGGFGNTIYF.

The chain recombines TRBV7-8 with TRBJ1-1; TRBD1 aligns across 10 bases. This CDR3 is 14 amino acids long. J gave up 4 bases and V 6 bases, and 5 bases lay outside the gene matches. Germline V gives CDR1 SGHVS, CDR2 FQNEAQ. CDR3 nucleotide sequence: TGTGCCAGCAGTACTGGACAGGGGGGCACTGAAGCTTTCTTT. It is translated as CASSTGQGGTEAFF.

The V and J genes are TRBV7-9 and TRBJ2-1; the match to TRBD2 covers 11 bases. The V gene end was trimmed by 2 bases and the J gene end by 6 bases; junction bases not matched to a gene: 3. The CDR3 consists of 15 residues. Per germline, CDR1 SEHNR and CDR2 FQNEAQ (reference sequence). The CDR3 sequence: CASSLTSGSFNEQFF. For the CDR3, the DNA is TGTGCCAGCAGCTTAACTAGCGGGAGCTTCAATGAGCAGTTCTTC.

The chain has TRBV19 and TRBJ2-5; 7 nucleotides line up with TRBD1. With V trimmed by 4 bases and J by 4 bases, 3 bases remained unmatched. Germline V lookup: CDR1 LNHDA, CDR2 SQIVND (reference sequence). CDR3 size: 13 residues. The CDR3 sequence: CASSNTGAETQYF. The CDR3 DNA reads TGTGCCAGTAGTAACACAGGGGCAGAGACCCAGTACTTC.

The chain joins TRBV28 to TRBJ1-5; tentatively, D is TRBD1 (5 bases). The CDR3 is 12 amino acids. In germline, CDR1 is MDHEN, CDR2 SYDVKM. V dropped 6 bases and J dropped 2 bases, with 5 bases sitting between them. The CDR3 spells CASRQGNQPQHF. The CDR3 bases are TGTGCCAGCAGACAGGGCAATCAGCCCCAGCATTTT.

This clone was seen a handful of times. The V call is TRBV4-2, the J call TRBJ2-7; 14 positions agree with TRBD2. With V trimmed by 0 bases and J by 1 base, 2 bases remained unmatched. CDR3 length: 17 amino acids. The germline CDR1 and CDR2 sequences are LGHNA and YNFKEQ. CDR3: CASSQEGLAGGSYEQYF. The CDR3, as DNA: TGTGCCAGCAGCCAAGAAGGACTAGCGGGAGGTTCCTACGAGCAGTACTTC.

The J gene is TRBJ2-1, the V gene TRBV5-1; D remains ambiguous. This CDR3 is built from 12 residues. Trimming removed 2 bases at V and 7 bases at J, with 7 bases between. Germline-derived CDR1 and CDR2 are SGHRS and YFSETQ. The CDR3 DNA reads as TGCGCCAGCAGCTTCAACTCAAATGAGCAGTTCTTC. This sequence encodes CASSFNSNEQFF.

This clone appeared a single time. J is TRBJ2-7 and V is TRBV10-3; maybe TRBD1 (5 bases). This CDR3 has 14 amino acids. V dropped 4 bases and J dropped 7 bases, with 17 bases sitting between them. Germline values: CDR1 ENHRY, CDR2 SYGVKD. CDR3 nucleotides: TGTGCCATCAGTGGCTTGAACAGGCTTGGGGAGCAGTACTTC. This gives the protein CAISGLNRLGEQYF.

The chain employs TRBV9 and TRBJ1-3; D gene ambiguous. V was shortened by 4 bases and J by 4 bases, with 21 bases between the two germline ends. CDR1 is SGDLS and CDR2 is YYNGEE in the germline V gene. The CDR3 has 17 residues. The CDR3 protein is CASSYSGSGGLGNTIYF. CDR3 DNA sequence: TGTGCCAGCAGCTATAGCGGGTCAGGTGGACTGGGAAACACCATATATTTT.

The CDR3 protein is CASRPGGADTQYF. The CDR3 nucleotides are TGTGCCAGCAGGCCTGGAGGGGCAGATACGCAGTATTTT. V usage is TRBV6-2 or TRBV6-3 and J usage is TRBJ2-3; weak D call: TRBD2 (6 bases). The V and J ends lost 6 bases and 4 bases respectively, with 11 bases between them. Germline V gene lookup returns CDR1 MNHEY and CDR2 SVGEGT. This CDR3 region has 13 residues.

J is TRBJ2-5 and V is TRBV18, with 7 bases aligning to TRBD2. The length of the CDR3 is 13 residues. CDR1 KGHSH and CDR2 LQKENI come from the germline V gene. Trimming removed 10 bases from V and 1 base from J; junction bases left unmatched: 6. CDR3 nucleotides: TGTGCCACCGGACGGGAGGTCCAAGAGACCCAGTACTTC. It yields the protein CATGREVQETQYF. Full variable domain (rest looked up from reference TRBV18 and TRBJ2-5): NAGVMQNPRHLVRRRGQEARLRCSPMKGHSHVYWYRQLPEEGLKFMVYLQKENIIDESGMPKERFSAEFPKEGPSILRIQQVVRGDSAAYFCATGREVQETQYFGPGTRLLVL.

This clone was recorded once. In nucleotides, the CDR3 is TGTGCCAGCAGCCCGGCCGGGACACCCTATGGCTACACCTTC. It is translated as CASSPAGTPYGYTF. The chain links TRBV5-4 to TRBJ1-2; tentatively, D is TRBD1 (6 bases). Germline V gene lookup returns CDR1 SGHNT and CDR2 YYREEE (reference sequence). V was pared by 4 bases and J by 4 bases, with 14 bases between. This CDR3 region has 14 residues.

This rearrangement joins TRBV29-1 to TRBJ2-1; D uncertain. The CDR3 runs 12 residues. Germline loops: CDR1 SQVTM, CDR2 ANQGSEA. The CDR3 coding sequence is TGCAGTCCTAAATGCTCCTACAATGAGCAGTTCTTC. Translation: CSPKCSYNEQFF.

The chain recombines TRBV6-6 with TRBJ2-7, with D maybe TRBD2 (5 bases). The germline CDR1 and CDR2 sequences are MNHNY and SVGAGI (reference sequence). The length of the CDR3 is 11 residues. V lost 6 bases and J lost 4, with 7 bases in between. CDR3: CASRGDYEQYF. In DNA form, the CDR3 reads TGTGCCAGCAGGGGAGATTACGAGCAGTACTTC.

The chain combines TRBV15 with TRBJ2-5; no clear D. Germline V gives CDR1 LNHNV, CDR2 YYDKDF (reference sequence). V lost 1 base and J 2 bases, leaving 5 bases between the germline ends. The CDR3 is made up of 13 amino acids. The CDR3 region has the DNA TGTGCCACCAGCAGAGGAGTGCAAGAGACCCAGTACTTC. It is translated as CATSRGVQETQYF.